Below, 19 T cell receptor beta chains from the same sample are listed, as sequenced in a study of T cell changes during pregnancy in multiple sclerosis. Using immunoSEQ multiplex PCR, the repertoire was profiled, and TCRdb retains in-frame clones only, with some absent. This table has under 70,000 clones, roughly 92% appearing once. This specimen consisted of peripheral blood, obtained in the third trimester of pregnancy. These TCRs come from a female donor in good health, enrolled as a control in a pregnancy study.

The chain carries TRBV27 and TRBJ2-3; 7 bases align to TRBD2. The CDR3 runs to 18 residues. J lost 0 bases, V lost 5 bases, and 14 bases had no gene match. The germline V gene encodes CDR1 MNHEY and CDR2 SMNVEV (reference sequence). DNA for the CDR3: TGTGCCAGCAGTCGGTTGGGGGGGACCCATTCTAGCACAGATACGCAGTATTTT. This sequence encodes CASSRLGGTHSSTDTQYF.

This chain joins TRBV7-9 and TRBJ2-7; the D gene is possibly TRBD2 (6 bases). Germline values: CDR1 SEHNR, CDR2 FQNEAQ (reference sequence). Trimming cost V 5 bases and J 4 bases, with 15 bases left between them. The CDR3 is 14 amino acids. This CDR3 reads CASSPRLGGYEQYF. The DNA of the CDR3 is TGTGCCAGCAGCCCGCGACTAGGTGGATACGAGCAGTACTTC. The full variable domain, its missing parts supplied by reference TRBV7-9 and TRBJ2-7, is DTGVSQNPRHKITKRGQNVTFRCDPISEHNRLYWYRQTLGQGPEFLTYFQNEAQLEKSRLLSDRFSAERPKGSFSTLEIQRTEQGDSAMYLCASSPRLGGYEQYFGPGTRLTVT.

V gene TRBV6-6 combines with J gene TRBJ1-2; possibly TRBD1 for D (6 bases). Looked up from germline, CDR1 is MNHNY and CDR2 is SVGAGI (reference sequence). The CDR3 is 13 amino acids. Trimming pared 5 bases from V and 3 bases from J, leaving 10 bases between. The CDR3 DNA reads TGTGCCAGCAGTCCGGACAGCTACTATGGCTACACCTTC. It encodes CASSPDSYYGYTF.

The rearrangement joins TRBV5-1 to TRBJ1-4, with a tentative D call TRBD1 (5 bases). The CDR3 runs 15 residues. Germline CDR1 SGHRS, CDR2 YFSETQ. The V gene lost 6 bases and the J gene lost 3 bases, with 15 bases spanning the gap. In DNA form, the CDR3 reads TGCGCCAGCAAAGGTGGGGCTCGGTCTAATGAAAAACTGTTTTTT. Translating it yields CASKGGARSNEKLFF.

This clone was seen once. The chain recombines TRBV10-2 with TRBJ2-6; TRBD1 aligns across 11 bases. The germline gives CDR1 WSHSY, CDR2 SAAADI. The CDR3 has 16 residues. The V and J ends lost 6 bases and 2 bases, in that order; junction bases with no gene match: 3. The chain's CDR3 is CASSRDRGTGANVLTF. CDR3 sequence (DNA): TGCGCCAGCAGCCGGGACAGGGGGACTGGGGCCAACGTCCTGACTTTC.

The J gene is TRBJ2-2, the V gene TRBV7-9; 9 bases map to TRBD2. V lost 2 bases to trimming and J lost 3 bases; unmatched junction nucleotides: 10. The CDR3 contains 18 residues. Germline lookup yields CDR1 SEHNR and CDR2 FQNEAQ (reference sequence). The CDR3 loop reads CASSLTSLAGSYTGELFF. DNA of the CDR3: TGTGCCAGCAGCTTAACCTCACTAGCGGGTTCTTACACCGGGGAGCTGTTTTTT.

The rearrangement joins TRBV28 to TRBJ2-7, with D hard to call. The germline V and J ends were trimmed by 1 base and 5 bases, with 15 bases remaining between them. The CDR3 loop spans 15 amino acids. CDR1 is MDHEN, CDR2 SYDVKM, per germline. The DNA for the CDR3 is TGTGCCAGCAGTTTATCCCCCCCCAGCGCCAACGAGCAGTACTTC. As protein: CASSLSPPSANEQYF.

V usage is TRBV28 and J usage is TRBJ2-7; unclear D gene. The CDR3 runs to 12 residues. V was cut by 2 bases and J by 2 bases, with 4 bases left in between. Germline V CDR1 and CDR2: MDHEN, SYDVKM. CDR3 sequence: CASSLLAYEQYF. The DNA of the CDR3 is TGTGCCAGCAGTTTACTAGCCTACGAGCAGTACTTC.

The V and J genes are TRBV4-3 and TRBJ2-7; a possible D gene is TRBD1 (5 bases). Per the germline V gene, CDR1 is LGHNA and CDR2 is YSLEER. V was clipped by 0 bases and J by 0 bases, with 6 bases between them. There are 14 residues in the CDR3. The CDR3: CASSQDRGSYEQYF. DNA for the CDR3: TGCGCCAGCAGCCAAGATAGGGGCTCCTACGAGCAGTACTTC.

This chain joins TRBV7-9 and TRBJ2-2, with TRBD2 identical over 9 bases. From germline, CDR1 is SEHNR and CDR2 FQNEAQ (reference sequence). CDR3 length equals 16 residues. The V segment lost 7 bases and the J segment 4 bases; nucleotides outside the gene matches: 10. The CDR3 sequence is CASTRGGSDGTGELFF. The CDR3 nucleotides are TGTGCCAGCACGCGGGGGGGCAGTGACGGCACCGGGGAGCTGTTTTTT.

J is TRBJ2-7 and V is TRBV28, with D tentatively TRBD2 (5 bases). V dropped 10 bases and J dropped 7 bases, with 23 bases sitting between them. Per germline, CDR1 MDHEN and CDR2 SYDVKM. The CDR3 contains 14 residues. Here the CDR3 DNA reads TGTGCCACCGCCTTATCAGGAGTCGGGATTGAGCAGTACTTC. Translating gives CATALSGVGIEQYF.

The rearrangement uses TRBV15 and TRBJ1-1; TRBD1 matches at 7 bases. The CDR3 runs 17 residues. Losses at the gene ends were 1 base for V and 5 bases for J; bases not matched to a gene: 13. Germline values: CDR1 LNHNV, CDR2 YYDKDF (reference sequence). CDR3 protein: CATSRVPYRQGRTEAFF. The CDR3 coding sequence is TGTGCCACCAGCAGAGTACCCTACCGACAGGGCAGGACTGAAGCTTTCTTT.

CDR3 coding DNA: TGTGCCAGCAGCTTAGTCCCAGGGTCCTACGAGCAGTACTTC. The encoded protein is CASSLVPGSYEQYF. The chain couples TRBV7-9 to TRBJ2-7; D may be TRBD1 (5 bases). The V gene lost 1 base and the J gene lost 1 base, with 8 bases spanning the gap. The germline V gene encodes CDR1 SEHNR and CDR2 FQNEAQ (reference sequence). This CDR3 has 14 residues.

CDR3 protein: CASSPISPTARSGANVLTF. For the CDR3, the DNA is TGTGCCAGCTCACCAATTTCTCCGACTGCCCGATCTGGGGCCAACGTCCTGACTTTC. The genes are TRBV18 and TRBJ2-6; D ambiguous. Germline CDR1 and CDR2: KGHSH and LQKENI. The V end was cut by 2 bases, the J end by 1 base, with 18 bases between. The CDR3 spans 19 residues.

V and J are TRBV6-1 and TRBJ1-2; possibly TRBD1 for D (5 bases). CDR1 and CDR2 (germline): MNHNS, SASEGT. The CDR3 totals 12 residues. V gave up 9 bases and J gave up 4 bases, with 12 bases separating them. In nucleotides, the CDR3 is TGTGCCAGTACAGACAGCACCTATGGCTACACCTTC. It translates to CASTDSTYGYTF.

The chain recombines TRBV7-8 with TRBJ1-5; D perhaps matches TRBD1 (5 bases). The CDR3 is made up of 15 amino acids. From germline, CDR1 is SGHVS and CDR2 FQNEAQ. Trimming took off 2 bases at V and 7 bases at J, with 15 bases between the two ends. The DNA for the CDR3 is TGTGCCAGCAGCTTATCCAGGGCCCTCGACCAGCCCCAGCATTTT. It translates to CASSLSRALDQPQHF. Using reference TRBV7-8 and TRBJ1-5 for the parts outside the CDR3, the full variable domain is GAGVSQSPRYKVAKRGQDVALRCDPISGHVSLFWYQQALGQGPEFLTYFQNEAQLDKSGLPSDRFFAERPEGSVSTLKIQRTQQEDSAVYLCASSLSRALDQPQHFGDGTRLSIL.

The V call is TRBV19, the J call TRBJ2-7; TRBD1 matches at 11 bases. CDR1 LNHDA and CDR2 SQIVND come from the germline V gene (reference sequence). CDR3 size: 14 residues. Unmatched junction bases numbered 4, after V lost 5 bases and J lost 4 bases. The CDR3 DNA is TGTGCCAGTAGTGTGGGACAGGGGGTATACGAGCAGTACTTC. Amino acids: CASSVGQGVYEQYF.

This chain uses TRBV10-3 with TRBJ2-2; 12 bases are shared with TRBD2. The germline gives CDR1 ENHRY, CDR2 SYGVKD. Trimming took 8 bases from V and 4 from J; bases not matched to a gene: 11. CDR3 length equals 17 residues. CDR3 DNA sequence: TGTGCCATCTCCTCGGGACTAGCGGGCCCTTCCACCGGGGAGCTGTTTTTT. It yields the protein CAISSGLAGPSTGELFF.

This chain uses TRBV6-5 with TRBJ1-1; tentatively, D is TRBD1 (6 bases). CDR3 length: 14 residues. Trimming pared 3 bases from V and 0 bases from J, leaving 8 bases between. Germline CDR1 is MNHEY and CDR2 is SVGAGI. The CDR3 is CASSYRGLNTEAFF. The CDR3 DNA reads TGTGCCAGCAGTTATAGGGGGTTGAACACTGAAGCTTTCTTT.